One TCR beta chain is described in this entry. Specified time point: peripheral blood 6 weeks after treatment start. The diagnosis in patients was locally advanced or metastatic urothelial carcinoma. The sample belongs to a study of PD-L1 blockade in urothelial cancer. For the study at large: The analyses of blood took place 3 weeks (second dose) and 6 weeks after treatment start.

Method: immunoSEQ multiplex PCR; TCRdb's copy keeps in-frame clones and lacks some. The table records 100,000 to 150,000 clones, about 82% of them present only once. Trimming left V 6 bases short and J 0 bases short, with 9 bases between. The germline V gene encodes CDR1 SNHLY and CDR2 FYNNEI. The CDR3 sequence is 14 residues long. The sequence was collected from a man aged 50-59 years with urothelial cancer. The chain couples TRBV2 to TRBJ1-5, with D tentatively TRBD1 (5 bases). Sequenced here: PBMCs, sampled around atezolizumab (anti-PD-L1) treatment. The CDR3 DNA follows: TGTGCCAGCAGGGACACAAGTAGCAATCAGCCCCAGCATTTT. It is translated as CASRDTSSNQPQHF.